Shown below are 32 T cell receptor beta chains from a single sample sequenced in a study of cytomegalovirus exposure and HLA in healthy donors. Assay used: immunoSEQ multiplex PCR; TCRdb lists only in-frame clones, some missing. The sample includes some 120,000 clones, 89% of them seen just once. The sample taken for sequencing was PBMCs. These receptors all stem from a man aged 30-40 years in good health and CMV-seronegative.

CDR3 in amino acids: CASSPWTGHGYTF. In DNA, the CDR3 is TGTGCCAGCAGTCCCTGGACAGGGCACGGCTACACCTTC. V usage is TRBV27 and J usage is TRBJ1-2; 8 bases are a match to TRBD1. The germline V gene has CDR1 MNHEY and CDR2 SMNVEV (reference sequence). J gave up 8 bases and V 5 bases, and 7 bases lay outside the gene matches. The CDR3 totals 13 residues.

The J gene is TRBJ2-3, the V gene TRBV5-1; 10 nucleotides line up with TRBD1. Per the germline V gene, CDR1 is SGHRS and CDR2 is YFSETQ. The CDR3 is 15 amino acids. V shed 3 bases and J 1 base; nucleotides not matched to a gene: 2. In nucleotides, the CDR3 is TGCGCCAGCAGCTGGGGGACAGGGGGCACAGATACGCAGTATTTT. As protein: CASSWGTGGTDTQYF. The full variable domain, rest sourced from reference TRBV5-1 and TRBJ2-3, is KAGVTQTPRYLIKTRGQQVTLSCSPISGHRSVSWYQQTPGQGLQFLFEYFSETQRNKGNFPGRFSGRQFSNSRSEMNVSTLELGDSALYLCASSWGTGGTDTQYFGPGTRLTVL.

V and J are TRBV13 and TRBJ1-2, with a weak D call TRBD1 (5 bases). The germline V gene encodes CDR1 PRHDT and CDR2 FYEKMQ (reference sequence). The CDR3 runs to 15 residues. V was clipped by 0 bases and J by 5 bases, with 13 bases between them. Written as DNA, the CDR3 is TGTGCCAGCAGCTTAGGCGGCAGGGTGGGGTATGGCTACACCTTC. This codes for CASSLGGRVGYGYTF.

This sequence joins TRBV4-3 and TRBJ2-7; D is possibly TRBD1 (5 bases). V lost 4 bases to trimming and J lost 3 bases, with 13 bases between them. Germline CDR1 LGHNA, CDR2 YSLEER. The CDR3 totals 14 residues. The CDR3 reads CASSRSGLSYEQYF. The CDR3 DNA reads TGCGCCAGCAGCCGTTCAGGGCTCAGCTACGAGCAGTACTTC.

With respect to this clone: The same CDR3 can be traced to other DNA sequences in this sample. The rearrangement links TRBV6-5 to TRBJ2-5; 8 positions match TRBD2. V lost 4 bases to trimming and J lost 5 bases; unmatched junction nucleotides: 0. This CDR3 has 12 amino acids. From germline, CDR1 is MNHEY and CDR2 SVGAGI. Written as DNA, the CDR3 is TGTGCCAGCAGTTCGGGAGGGGAGACCCAGTACTTC. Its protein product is CASSSGGETQYF.

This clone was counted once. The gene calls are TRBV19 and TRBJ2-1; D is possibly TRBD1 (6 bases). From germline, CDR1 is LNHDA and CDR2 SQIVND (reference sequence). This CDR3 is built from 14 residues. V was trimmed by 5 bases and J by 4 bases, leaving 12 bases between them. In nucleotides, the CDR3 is TGTGCCAGTAGTCGTCACAGGGAATACAATGAGCAGTTCTTC. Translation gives CASSRHREYNEQFF. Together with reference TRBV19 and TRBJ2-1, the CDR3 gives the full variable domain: DGGITQSPKYLFRKEGQNVTLSCEQNLNHDAMYWYRQDPGQGLRLIYYSQIVNDFQKGDIAEGYSVSREKKESFPLTVTSAQKNPTAFYLCASSRHREYNEQFFGPGTRLTVL.

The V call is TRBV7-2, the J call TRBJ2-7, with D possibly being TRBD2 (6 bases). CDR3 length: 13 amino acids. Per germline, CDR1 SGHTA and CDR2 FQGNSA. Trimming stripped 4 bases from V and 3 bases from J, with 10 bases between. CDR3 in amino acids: CASSSRRGYEQYF. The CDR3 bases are TGTGCCAGCAGCTCCCGGCGGGGCTACGAGCAGTACTTC.

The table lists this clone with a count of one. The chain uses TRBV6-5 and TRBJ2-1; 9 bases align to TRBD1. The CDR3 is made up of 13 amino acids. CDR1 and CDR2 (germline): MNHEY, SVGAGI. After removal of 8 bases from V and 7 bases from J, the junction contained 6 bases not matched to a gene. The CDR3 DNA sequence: TGTGCCAGCGGACAGGGGTCTGAAAATGAGCAGTTCTTC. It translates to CASGQGSENEQFF.

CDR3: CASVARGFFYEQYF. In DNA form, the CDR3 reads TGTGCCAGCGTGGCCCGCGGGTTTTTCTACGAGCAGTACTTC. The J gene is TRBJ2-7, the V gene TRBV7-8, with D maybe TRBD2 (5 bases). Germline V gene lookup returns CDR1 SGHVS and CDR2 FQNEAQ. The CDR3 spans 14 residues. V was cut by 8 bases and J by 3 bases, with 17 bases left in between.

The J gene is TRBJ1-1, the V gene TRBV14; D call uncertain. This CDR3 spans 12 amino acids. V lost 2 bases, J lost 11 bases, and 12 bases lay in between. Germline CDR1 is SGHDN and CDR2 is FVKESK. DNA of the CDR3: TGTGCCAGCAGCCAAAACGAGTACTCGGCTTTCTTT. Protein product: CASSQNEYSAFF. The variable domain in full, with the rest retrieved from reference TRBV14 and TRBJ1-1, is EAGVTQFPSHSVIEKGQTVTLRCDPISGHDNLYWYRRVMGKEIKFLLHFVKESKQDESGMPNNRFLAERTGGTYSTLKVQPAELEDSGVYFCASSQNEYSAFFGQGTRLTVV.

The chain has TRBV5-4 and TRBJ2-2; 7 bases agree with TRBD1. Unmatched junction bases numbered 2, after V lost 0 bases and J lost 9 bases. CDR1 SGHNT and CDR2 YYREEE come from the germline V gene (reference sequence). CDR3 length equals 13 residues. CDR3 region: CASSLEQGWELFF. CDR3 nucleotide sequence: TGTGCCAGCAGCTTGGAACAGGGGTGGGAGCTGTTTTTT.

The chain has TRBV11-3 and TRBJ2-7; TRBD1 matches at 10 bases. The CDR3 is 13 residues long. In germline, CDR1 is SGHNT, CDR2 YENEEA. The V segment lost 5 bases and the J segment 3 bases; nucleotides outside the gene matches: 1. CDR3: CASSRTGGYEQYF. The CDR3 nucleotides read TGTGCCAGCAGCCGGACAGGGGGCTACGAGCAGTACTTC.

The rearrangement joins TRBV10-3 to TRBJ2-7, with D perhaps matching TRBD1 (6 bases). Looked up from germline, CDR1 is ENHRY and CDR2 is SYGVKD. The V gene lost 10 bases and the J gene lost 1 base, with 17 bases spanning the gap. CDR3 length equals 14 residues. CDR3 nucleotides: TGTGCCACCCAACGGTGGGACATATCCTACGAGCAGTACTTC. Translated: CATQRWDISYEQYF.

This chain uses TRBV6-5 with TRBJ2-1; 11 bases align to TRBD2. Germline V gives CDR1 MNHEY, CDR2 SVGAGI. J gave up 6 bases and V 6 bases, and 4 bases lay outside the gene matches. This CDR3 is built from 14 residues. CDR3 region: CASRPSGGSNEQFF. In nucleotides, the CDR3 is TGTGCCAGCAGGCCTAGCGGGGGGTCCAATGAGCAGTTCTTC.

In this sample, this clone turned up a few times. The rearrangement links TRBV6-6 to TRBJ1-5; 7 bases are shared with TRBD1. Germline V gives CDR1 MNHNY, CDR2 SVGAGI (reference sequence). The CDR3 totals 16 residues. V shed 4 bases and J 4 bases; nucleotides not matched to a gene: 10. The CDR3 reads CASSLRGRDVNQPQHF. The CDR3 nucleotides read TGTGCCAGCAGTTTGAGGGGGCGGGACGTTAATCAGCCCCAGCATTTT.

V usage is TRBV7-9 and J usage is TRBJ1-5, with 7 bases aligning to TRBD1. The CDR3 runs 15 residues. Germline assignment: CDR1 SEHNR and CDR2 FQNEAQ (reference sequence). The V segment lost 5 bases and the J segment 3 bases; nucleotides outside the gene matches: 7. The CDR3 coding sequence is TGTGCCAGCAGCAAGACCGGGACAGACAATCAGCCCCAGCATTTT. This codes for CASSKTGTDNQPQHF.

The CDR3 loop is CASSSRQGGYEQYF. CDR3 coding DNA: TGTGCCAGCAGCTCACGACAGGGGGGCTACGAGCAGTACTTC. The J gene is TRBJ2-7, the V gene TRBV7-8; 9 nucleotides align to TRBD1. The germline V gene encodes CDR1 SGHVS and CDR2 FQNEAQ. This CDR3 is 14 amino acids long. V gave up 4 bases and J gave up 3 bases; unmatched junction bases: 4.

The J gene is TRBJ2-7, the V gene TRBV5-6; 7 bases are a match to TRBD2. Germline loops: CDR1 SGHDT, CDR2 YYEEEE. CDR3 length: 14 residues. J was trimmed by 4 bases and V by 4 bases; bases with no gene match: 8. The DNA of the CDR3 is TGTGCCAGCAGCCCCGGGGTGGGGGGGTACGAGCAGTACTTC. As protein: CASSPGVGGYEQYF.

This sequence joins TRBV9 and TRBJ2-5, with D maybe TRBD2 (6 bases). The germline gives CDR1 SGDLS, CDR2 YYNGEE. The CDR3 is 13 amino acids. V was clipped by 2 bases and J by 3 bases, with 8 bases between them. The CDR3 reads CASSVWGEETQYF. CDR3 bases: TGTGCCAGCAGCGTGTGGGGGGAAGAGACCCAGTACTTC.

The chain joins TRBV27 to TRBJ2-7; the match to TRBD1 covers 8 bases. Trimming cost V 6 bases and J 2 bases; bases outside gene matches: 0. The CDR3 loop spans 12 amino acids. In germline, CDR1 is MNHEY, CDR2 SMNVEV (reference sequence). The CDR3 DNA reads TGTGCCAGCAGGACAGGGGCCTACGAGCAGTACTTC. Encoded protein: CASRTGAYEQYF.

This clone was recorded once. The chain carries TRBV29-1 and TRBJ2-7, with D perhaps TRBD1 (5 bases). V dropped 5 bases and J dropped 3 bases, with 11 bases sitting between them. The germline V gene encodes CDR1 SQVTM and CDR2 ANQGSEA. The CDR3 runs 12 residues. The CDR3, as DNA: TGCAGCGTTTCGACAGAGAGCTACGAGCAGTACTTC. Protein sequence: CSVSTESYEQYF.

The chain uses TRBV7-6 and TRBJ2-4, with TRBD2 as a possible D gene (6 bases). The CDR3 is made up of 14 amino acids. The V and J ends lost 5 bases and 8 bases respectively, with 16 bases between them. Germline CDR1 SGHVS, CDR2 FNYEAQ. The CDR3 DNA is TGTGCCAGCAGCGAAGGAACAGGAGGGGACATTCAGTACTTC. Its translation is CASSEGTGGDIQYF.

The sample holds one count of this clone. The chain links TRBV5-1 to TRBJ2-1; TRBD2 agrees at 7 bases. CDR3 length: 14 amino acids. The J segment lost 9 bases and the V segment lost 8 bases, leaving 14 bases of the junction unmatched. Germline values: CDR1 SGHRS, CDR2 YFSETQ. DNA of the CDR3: TGCGCCAGTCACTCCGGGACTACCTACGGTGAGCAGTTCTTC. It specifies CASHSGTTYGEQFF.

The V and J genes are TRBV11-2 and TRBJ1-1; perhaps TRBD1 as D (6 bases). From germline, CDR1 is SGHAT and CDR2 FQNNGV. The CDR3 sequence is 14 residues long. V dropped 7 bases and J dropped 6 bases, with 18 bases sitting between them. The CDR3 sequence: CASNLQGGWAEAFF. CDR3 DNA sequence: TGTGCCAGCAACCTACAGGGTGGATGGGCTGAAGCTTTCTTT. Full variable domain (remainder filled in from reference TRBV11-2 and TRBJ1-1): EAGVAQSPRYKIIEKRQSVAFWCNPISGHATLYWYQQILGQGPKLLIQFQNNGVVDDSQLPKDRFSAERLKGVDSTLKIQPAKLEDSAVYLCASNLQGGWAEAFFGQGTRLTVV.

The DNA of the CDR3 is TGTGCCAGCGGACTCAGTCTAGGGGAGACCCAGTACTTC. Its protein product is CASGLSLGETQYF. The chain joins TRBV6-5 to TRBJ2-5; TRBD2 might be the D (5 bases). This CDR3 is 13 amino acids long. The germline V and J ends were trimmed by 8 bases and 5 bases, with 15 bases remaining between them. In germline, CDR1 is MNHEY, CDR2 SVGAGI.

CDR3 residues: CASSLGEQYF. The CDR3 nucleotides read TGTGCCAGCAGTCTCGGCGAGCAGTACTTC. The chain is built from TRBV2 and TRBJ2-7; D uncertain. CDR3 length: 10 residues. The V and J ends lost 5 bases and 6 bases respectively, with 5 bases between them. CDR1 is SNHLY and CDR2 is FYNNEI in the germline V gene.

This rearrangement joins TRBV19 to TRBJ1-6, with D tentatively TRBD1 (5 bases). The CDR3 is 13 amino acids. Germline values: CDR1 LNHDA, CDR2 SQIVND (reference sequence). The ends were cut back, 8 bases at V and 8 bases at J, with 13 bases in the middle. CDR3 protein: CASRYGAYSPLHF. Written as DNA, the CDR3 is TGTGCCAGTCGGTATGGGGCCTATTCACCCCTCCACTTT.

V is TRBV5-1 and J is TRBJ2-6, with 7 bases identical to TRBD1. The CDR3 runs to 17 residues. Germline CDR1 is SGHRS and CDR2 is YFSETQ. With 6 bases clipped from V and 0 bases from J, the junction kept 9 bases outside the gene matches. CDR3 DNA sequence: TGCGCCAGCACCCTACAGGGGTCTATCTCTGGGGCCAACGTCCTGACTTTC. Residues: CASTLQGSISGANVLTF.

The CDR3 DNA reads TGTGCCAGCAGCTTACTAGCGGCGAACACCGGGGAGCTGTTTTTT. Protein product: CASSLLAANTGELFF. This sequence joins TRBV7-6 and TRBJ2-2, with 7 nucleotides matching TRBD2. This CDR3 has 15 residues. Germline-derived CDR1 and CDR2 are SGHVS and FNYEAQ. After removal of 2 bases from V and 0 bases from J, the junction contained 0 bases not matched to a gene.

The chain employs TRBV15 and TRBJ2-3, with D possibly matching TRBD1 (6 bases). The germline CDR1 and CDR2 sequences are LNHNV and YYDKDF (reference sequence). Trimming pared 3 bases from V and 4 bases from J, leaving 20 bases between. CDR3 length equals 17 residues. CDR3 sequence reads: CATSRLRGGMRADTQYF. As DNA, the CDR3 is TGTGCCACCAGCAGGCTAAGAGGGGGTATGAGAGCAGATACGCAGTATTTT. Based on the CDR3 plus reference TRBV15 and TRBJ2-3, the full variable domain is DAMVIQNPRYQVTQFGKPVTLSCSQTLNHNVMYWYQQKSSQAPKLLFHYYDKDFNNEADTPDNFQSRRPNTSFCFLDIRSPGLGDTAMYLCATSRLRGGMRADTQYFGPGTRLTVL.

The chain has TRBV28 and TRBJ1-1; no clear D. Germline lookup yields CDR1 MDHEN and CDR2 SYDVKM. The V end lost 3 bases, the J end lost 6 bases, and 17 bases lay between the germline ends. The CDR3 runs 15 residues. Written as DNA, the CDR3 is TGTGCCAGCAGTTTCGCTGCTCTTCGAGGCGCTGAAGCTTTCTTT. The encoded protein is CASSFAALRGAEAFF.

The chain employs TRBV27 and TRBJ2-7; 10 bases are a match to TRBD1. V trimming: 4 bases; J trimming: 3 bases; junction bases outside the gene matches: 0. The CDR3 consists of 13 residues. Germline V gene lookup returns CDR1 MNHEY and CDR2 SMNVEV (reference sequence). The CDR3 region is CASSWDRGYEQYF. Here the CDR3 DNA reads TGTGCCAGCAGTTGGGACAGGGGCTACGAGCAGTACTTC.